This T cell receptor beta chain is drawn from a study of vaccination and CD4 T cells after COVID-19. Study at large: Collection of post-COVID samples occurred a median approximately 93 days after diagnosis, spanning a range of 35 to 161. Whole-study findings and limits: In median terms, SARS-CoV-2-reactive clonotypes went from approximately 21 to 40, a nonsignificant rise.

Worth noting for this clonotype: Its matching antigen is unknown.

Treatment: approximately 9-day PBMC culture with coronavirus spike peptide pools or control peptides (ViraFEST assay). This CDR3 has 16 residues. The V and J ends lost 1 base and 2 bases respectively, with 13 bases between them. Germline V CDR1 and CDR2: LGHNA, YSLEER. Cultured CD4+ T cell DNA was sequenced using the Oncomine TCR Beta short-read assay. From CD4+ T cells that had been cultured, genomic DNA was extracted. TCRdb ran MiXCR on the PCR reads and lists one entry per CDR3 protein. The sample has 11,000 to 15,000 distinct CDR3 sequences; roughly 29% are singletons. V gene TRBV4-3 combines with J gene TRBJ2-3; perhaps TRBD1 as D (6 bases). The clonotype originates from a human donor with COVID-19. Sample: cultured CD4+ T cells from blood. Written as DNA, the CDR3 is TGCGCCAGCAGCCAAGGGGGGCTAGGCATCACAGATACGCAGTATTTT. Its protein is CASSQGGLGITDTQYF.